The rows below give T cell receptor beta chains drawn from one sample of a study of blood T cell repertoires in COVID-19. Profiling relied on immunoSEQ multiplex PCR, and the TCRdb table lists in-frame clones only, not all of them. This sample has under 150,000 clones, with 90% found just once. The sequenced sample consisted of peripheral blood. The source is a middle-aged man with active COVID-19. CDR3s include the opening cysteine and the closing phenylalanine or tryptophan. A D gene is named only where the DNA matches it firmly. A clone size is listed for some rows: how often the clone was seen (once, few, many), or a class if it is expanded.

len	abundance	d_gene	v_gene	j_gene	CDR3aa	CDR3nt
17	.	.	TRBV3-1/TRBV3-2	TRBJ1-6	CASSHRSGSSYNSPLHF	TGTGCCAGCAGCCACCGCAGTGGGAGCTCCTATAATTCACCCCTCCACTTT
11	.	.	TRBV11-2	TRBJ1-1	CASSLATEAFF	TGTGCCAGCAGCTTAGCAACTGAAGCTTTCTTT
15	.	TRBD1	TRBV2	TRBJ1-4	CASSAAGTANEKLFF	TGTGCCAGCAGTGCTGCCGGGACAGCTAATGAAAAACTGTTTTTT
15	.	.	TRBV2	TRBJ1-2	CASSEEGSGIYGYTF	TGTGCCAGCAGTGAAGAAGGGTCAGGGATTTATGGCTACACCTTC
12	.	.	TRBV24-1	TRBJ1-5	CAVQGVSQPQHF	TGTGCCGTACAGGGTGTCAGTCAGCCCCAGCATTTT
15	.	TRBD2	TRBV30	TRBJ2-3	CAWRVLAGRADTQYF	TGTGCCTGGAGAGTACTAGCGGGGAGAGCGGATACGCAGTATTTT
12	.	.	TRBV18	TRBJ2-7	CASSSRVIGQYF	TGTGCCAGCTCATCCAGGGTGATAGGGCAGTACTTC
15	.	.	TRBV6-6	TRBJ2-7	CASSSLDRTQGEQYF	TGTGCCAGCAGTTCTTTAGACAGAACCCAGGGGGAGCAGTACTTC
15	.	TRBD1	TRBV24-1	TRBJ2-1	CATRAGTGKNNEQFF	TGTGCCACCAGGGCCGGGACAGGGAAAAACAATGAGCAGTTCTTC
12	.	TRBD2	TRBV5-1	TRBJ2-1	CASAGVHNEQFF	TGCGCCAGCGCGGGGGTGCACAATGAGCAGTTCTTC
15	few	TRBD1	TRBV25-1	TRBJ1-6	CASSESHRGYSPLHF	TGTGCCAGCAGTGAATCGCACAGGGGATACTCACCCCTCCACTTT
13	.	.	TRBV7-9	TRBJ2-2	CASSRLSAGELFF	TGTGCCAGCAGCAGACTAAGCGCCGGGGAGCTGTTTTTT
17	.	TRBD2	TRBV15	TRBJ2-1	CATSRDVLSGTYNEQFF	TGTGCCACCAGCAGAGATGTACTTAGCGGGACATACAATGAGCAGTTCTTC
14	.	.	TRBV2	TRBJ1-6	CASRDYRVGSPLHF	TGTGCCAGCAGGGATTACAGGGTTGGTTCACCCCTCCACTTT
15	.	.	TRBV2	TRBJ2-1	CASSPSRGFYNEQFF	TGTGCCAGCAGTCCTTCGCGGGGCTTTTACAATGAGCAGTTCTTC
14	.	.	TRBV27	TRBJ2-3	CASSPYRGTDTQYF	TGTGCCAGCAGTCCGTATCGAGGCACAGATACGCAGTATTTT
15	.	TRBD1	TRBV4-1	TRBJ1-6	CASSLGDSLNSPLHF	TGCGCCAGCAGCCTAGGGGACAGCCTTAATTCACCCCTCCACTTT
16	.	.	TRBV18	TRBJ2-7	CASSPPRGYSSYEQYF	TGTGCCAGCTCACCGCCTAGGGGGTACAGCTCCTACGAGCAGTACTTC
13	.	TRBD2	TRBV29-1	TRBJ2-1	CSALGLADNEQFF	TGCAGCGCCCTAGGGCTAGCGGACAATGAGCAGTTCTTC
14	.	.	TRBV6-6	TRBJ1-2	CASSPNTGRDGYTF	TGTGCCAGCAGCCCTAATACAGGGAGGGATGGCTACACCTTC
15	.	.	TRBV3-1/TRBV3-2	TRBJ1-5	CASSQDIVAGATKHF	TGTGCCAGCAGCCAAGATATCGTTGCAGGGGCAACTAAGCATTTT
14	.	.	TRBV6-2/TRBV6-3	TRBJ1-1	CASSDTDGFTEAFF	TGTGCCAGCAGTGATACCGACGGGTTCACTGAAGCTTTCTTT
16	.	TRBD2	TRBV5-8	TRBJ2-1	CASSLGRLATYNEQFF	TGTGCCAGCAGCTTGGGGCGACTAGCGACCTACAATGAGCAGTTCTTC
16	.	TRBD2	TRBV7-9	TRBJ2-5	CASSYPRGNPRETQYF	TGTGCCAGCAGCTACCCGCGGGGGAACCCCCGTGAGACCCAGTACTTC
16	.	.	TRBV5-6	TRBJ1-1	CASSLERYASNTEAFF	TGTGCCAGCAGCTTGGAGAGGTACGCCTCGAACACTGAAGCTTTCTTT
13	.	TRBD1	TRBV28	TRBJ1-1	CASRRTGGTEAFF	TGTGCCAGCAGAAGGACAGGGGGCACTGAAGCTTTCTTT
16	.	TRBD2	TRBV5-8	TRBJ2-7	CASSLSSGGPSGEQYF	TGTGCCAGCAGCTTGAGTAGCGGGGGACCTTCGGGAGAGCAGTACTTC
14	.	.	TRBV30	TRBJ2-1	CAWSSEGTYNEQFF	TGTGCCTGGAGTTCAGAGGGAACATACAATGAGCAGTTCTTC
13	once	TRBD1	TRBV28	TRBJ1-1	CASSSVNRGEAFF	TGTGCCAGCAGTTCGGTTAACAGGGGTGAAGCTTTCTTT
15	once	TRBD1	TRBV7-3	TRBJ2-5	CASSLTGALGETQYF	TGTGCCAGCAGCCTAACAGGGGCGCTTGGGGAGACCCAGTACTTC
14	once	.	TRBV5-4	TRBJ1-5	CASSSNREGQPQHF	TGTGCCAGCAGCTCGAACAGGGAAGGTCAGCCCCAGCATTTT
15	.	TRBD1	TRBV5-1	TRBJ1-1	CASSSQGGYNTEAFF	TGCGCCAGCAGCTCGCAGGGGGGCTATAATACTGAAGCTTTCTTT
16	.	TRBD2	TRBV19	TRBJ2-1	CASSISLAGGYYEQFF	TGTGCCAGTAGTATCAGCCTAGCGGGGGGGTATTATGAGCAGTTCTTC
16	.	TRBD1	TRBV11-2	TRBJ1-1	CASSRPGTGVNAEAFF	TGTGCCAGCAGCCGGCCTGGGACAGGGGTTAACGCTGAAGCTTTCTTT
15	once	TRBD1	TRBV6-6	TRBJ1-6	CASRLGTGGDSPLHF	TGTGCCAGCAGACTCGGCACAGGGGGGGATTCACCCCTCCACTTT